This TCR beta chain is drawn from a study of blood T cell repertoires in COVID-19. Turning to the study itself: Sources were T cells, B-cell-depleted T cells, or PBMCs; the material itself was cDNA or gDNA.

Methods used by the authors: Amplification of reference gene primers was used by the study to estimate nucleated cell counts. Method: immunoSEQ multiplex PCR; TCRdb's copy keeps in-frame clones and lacks some. V, J and clone size are taken as reported in that table, and D and trimming were inferred from the DNA itself. This sample has just under 150,000 clones, with roughly nine tenths found just once. CDR1 SGHRS and CDR2 YFSETQ come from the germline V gene. This CDR3 is 15 amino acids long. With V trimmed by 6 bases and J by 7 bases, 12 bases remained unmatched. The V gene is TRBV5-1, the J gene TRBJ2-3; the match to TRBD2 covers 9 bases. The sequenced sample consisted of peripheral blood. The TCR sequence derives from a human donor in a cohort sampled during active COVID-19. In DNA form, the CDR3 reads TGCGCCAGCACCAGTTCCACCGGGACTAGCCATACGCAGTATTTT. The encoded protein is CASTSSTGTSHTQYF.